This T cell receptor (beta chain) was identified during a study of CD8+ T cells in alopecia areata. The CDR3 is 15 amino acids. V was shortened by 7 bases and J by 5 bases, with 17 bases between the two germline ends. Per germline, CDR1 SNHLY and CDR2 FYNNEI. RNA was isolated and reverse transcribed to cDNA, the sequencing template. TCRdb's copy holds only in-frame clones and misses some; the assay was immunoSEQ multiplex PCR. The data contain fewer than 350,000 clones, 58% of them seen just once; the ten biggest clones take up around 1.8%. Treatment denoted: oral pan-JAK inhibitor, 5-10 mg twice daily. Researchers gathered lesional scalp punch biopsies and peripheral blood from patients with alopecia areata.

The sequencing here drew on CD4+ T cells sorted from blood, taken at week 24, from a patient treated with tofacitinib. The chain combines TRBV2 with TRBJ2-2; either TRBD1 or TRBD2 may supply D (5 bases each). The source is a human donor with alopecia areata. The CDR3 loop is CASMSGRGLTGELFF. The CDR3, as DNA: TGTGCCAGCATGAGCGGTAGGGGCCTTACCGGGGAGCTGTTTTTT.